Below, 24 T cell receptor beta chains from the same sample are listed, as sequenced in a study of early T cells in non-severe SARS-CoV-2 infection. TCRdb passed the 5' RACE reads through MiXCR, listing each CDR3 protein once. The sample has 65,000 to 85,000 distinct CDR3 sequences; about 13% are singletons. Sequencing was carried out using whole blood. The receptor set was obtained from an adult who was a healthcare worker with PCR-confirmed SARS-CoV-2 infection or an uninfected control (not recorded which).

This clonotype was observed many times. The genes are TRBV6-2 or TRBV6-3 and TRBJ2-6; the D gene could be TRBD1 or TRBD2 (5 bases each). Per germline, CDR1 MNHEY and CDR2 SVGEGT. This CDR3 is built from 14 residues. The V end was cut by 2 bases, the J end by 3 bases, with 5 bases between. CDR3 in amino acids: CASSYGGGANVLTF. For the CDR3, the DNA is TGTGCCAGCAGTTACGGGGGTGGGGCCAACGTCCTGACTTTC.

This clonotype was detected ten times or more. The J gene is TRBJ2-7, the V gene TRBV10-3, with 14 bases matching TRBD2. The CDR3 covers 16 residues. V trimming: 4 bases; J trimming: 0 bases; junction bases outside the gene matches: 2. CDR1 is ENHRY, CDR2 SYGVKD, per germline. Here the CDR3 DNA reads TGTGCCATCAGTGCCGGGACTAGCGGGAGCTCCTACGAGCAGTACTTC. Encoded protein: CAISAGTSGSSYEQYF.

This clonotype was seen more than once but under ten times. CDR3 nucleotide sequence: TGTGCCAGCAGCCAGGATCAGACCACCATATATTTT. Protein: CASSQDQTTIYF. The chain couples TRBV7-9 to TRBJ1-3, with D unresolved. CDR1 SEHNR and CDR2 FQNEAQ come from the germline V gene (reference sequence). Trimming left V 5 bases short and J 9 bases short, with 11 bases between. The CDR3 runs to 12 residues.

Ten or more counts support this clonotype. The rearrangement links TRBV5-5 to TRBJ2-7; 7 nucleotides line up with TRBD2. Germline V gene sequence: CDR1 SGHKS, CDR2 YYEKEE (reference sequence). The CDR3 consists of 16 residues. V lost 7 bases, J lost 5 bases, and 18 bases stayed unmatched. The CDR3 DNA reads TGTGCCAGCGAGCTTACGGCGGGAGTCGGTACGAACGAGCAGTACTTC. As protein: CASELTAGVGTNEQYF.

This chain connects TRBV4-1 to TRBJ2-2; D gene ambiguous. Germline V CDR1 and CDR2: MGHRA, YSYEKL. This CDR3 is 15 amino acids long. Trimming shortened V by 11 bases and J by 0 bases, and 16 bases separated the two germline ends. The CDR3 sequence: CAGSSTSPNTGELFF. For the CDR3, the DNA is TGCGCCGGTTCCTCGACGTCGCCGAACACCGGGGAGCTGTTTTTT.

This clonotype turned up a few times. The V call is TRBV6-1, the J call TRBJ1-3; D is undetermined. V was clipped by 2 bases and J by 7 bases, with 15 bases between them. Per the germline V gene, CDR1 is MNHNS and CDR2 is SASEGT. CDR3 length equals 15 residues. The CDR3 DNA reads as TGTGCCAGCAGTGAAAAGAGGGCAGTTTGGAACACCATATATTTT. Its translation: CASSEKRAVWNTIYF.

This chain uses TRBV7-9 with TRBJ1-4, with D hard to call. Germline V gene data show CDR1 as SEHNR and CDR2 as FQNEAQ (reference sequence). This CDR3 has 13 residues. V was cut by 3 bases and J by 2 bases, with 4 bases left in between. The CDR3 region is CASSLGTNEKLFF. The CDR3 region has the DNA TGTGCCAGCAGCTTGGGGACTAATGAAAAACTGTTTTTT.

The rearrangement links TRBV20-1 to TRBJ2-5; a weak D match, TRBD2 (5 bases). V lost 6 bases and J lost 5, with 13 bases in between. This CDR3 is 12 amino acids long. Germline V lookup: CDR1 DFQATT, CDR2 SNEGSKA (reference sequence). The CDR3 spells CSAPGSRETQYF. For the CDR3, the DNA is TGCAGTGCCCCGGGGAGTAGGGAGACCCAGTACTTC.

The gene calls are TRBV19 and TRBJ2-2; 7 bases fit TRBD2. Unmatched junction bases numbered 11, after V lost 6 bases and J lost 4 bases. Germline CDR1 LNHDA, CDR2 SQIVND (reference sequence). The CDR3 sequence is 16 residues long. The CDR3 reads CASSPIVGRSTGELFF. The DNA of the CDR3 is TGTGCCAGTAGCCCCATAGTCGGGAGGAGCACCGGGGAGCTGTTTTTT.

This clonotype has a handful of counts. This chain joins TRBV18 and TRBJ1-2; no clear D gene. Germline V lookup: CDR1 KGHSH, CDR2 LQKENI. V lost 6 bases, J lost 4 bases, and 18 bases lay in between. CDR3 length: 15 residues. CDR3 loop: CASSPSAQIFYGYTF. DNA for the CDR3: TGTGCCAGCTCCCCGTCAGCTCAAATCTTCTATGGCTACACCTTC.

This clonotype has a handful of counts. The rearrangement joins TRBV10-2 to TRBJ1-1, with 7 bases aligning to TRBD1. The CDR3 spans 14 residues. J lost 5 bases, V lost 7 bases, and 10 bases had no gene match. CDR1 WSHSY and CDR2 SAAADI come from the germline V gene. The CDR3 here is CASISSQGVTEAFF. CDR3 bases: TGCGCCAGCATAAGTTCGCAGGGGGTGACTGAAGCTTTCTTT.

The chain employs TRBV19 and TRBJ2-7; D may be TRBD1 (5 bases). Germline V CDR1 and CDR2: LNHDA, SQIVND (reference sequence). V was cut by 8 bases and J by 1 base, with 12 bases left in between. CDR3 size: 13 residues. CDR3 coding DNA: TGTGCCAGTGAAGGGGCCGAATCCTACGAGCAGTACTTC. Amino acid sequence: CASEGAESYEQYF.

The V call is TRBV9, the J call TRBJ2-1, with TRBD1 identical over 7 bases. The CDR3 contains 15 residues. Germline loops: CDR1 SGDLS, CDR2 YYNGEE. The J segment lost 0 bases and the V segment lost 3 bases, leaving 3 bases of the junction unmatched. The CDR3 region is CASSANRGSYNEQFF. The CDR3 nucleotides read TGTGCCAGCAGCGCCAACAGGGGCTCCTACAATGAGCAGTTCTTC.

J is TRBJ2-7 and V is TRBV4-3; D unresolved. From germline, CDR1 is LGHNA and CDR2 YSLEER. The CDR3 length is 16 residues. V gave up 0 bases and J gave up 3 bases, with 15 bases separating them. The CDR3 here is CASSQDLRSSSYEQYF. The CDR3 DNA sequence: TGCGCCAGCAGCCAAGATCTTCGCTCCAGCAGCTACGAGCAGTACTTC.

This clonotype was counted many times. This rearrangement joins TRBV7-3 to TRBJ2-5; TRBD1 might be the D (6 bases). This CDR3 contains 15 residues. V was trimmed by 4 bases and J by 5 bases, leaving 17 bases between them. Germline V gene data show CDR1 as SGHTA and CDR2 as FQGTGA. In nucleotides, the CDR3 is TGTGCCAGCAGCTACACAGGGACATTGGGGGAGACCCAGTACTTC. The encoded protein is CASSYTGTLGETQYF.

This clonotype was counted a few times. J is TRBJ1-5 and V is TRBV20-1, with 7 bases aligning to TRBD1. V lost 6 bases to trimming and J lost 5 bases; unmatched junction nucleotides: 7. The CDR3 has 13 residues. CDR1 DFQATT and CDR2 SNEGSKA come from the germline V gene (reference sequence). The DNA of the CDR3 is TGCAGTGCGATGGGGCAGGGGGATCAGCCCCAGCATTTT. Its protein is CSAMGQGDQPQHF.

This chain joins TRBV6-1 and TRBJ1-6; 7 bases align to TRBD1. Germline CDR1 MNHNS, CDR2 SASEGT. The V and J ends lost 2 bases and 9 bases, in that order; junction bases with no gene match: 10. CDR3 length equals 16 residues. The CDR3 spells CASSEFMRQGLSPLHF. The CDR3 nucleotides are TGTGCCAGCAGTGAATTCATGAGACAGGGACTTTCACCCCTCCACTTT.

There are many counts of this clonotype. The rearrangement links TRBV7-2 to TRBJ2-3; D may match TRBD1 or TRBD2 (7 bases each). The germline V and J ends were trimmed by 1 base and 5 bases, with 13 bases remaining between them. This CDR3 has 15 amino acids. CDR1 is SGHTA, CDR2 FQGNSA, per germline. This CDR3 is CASSLGSRGGDTQYF. The CDR3 nucleotides read TGTGCCAGCAGCTTAGGTAGCAGGGGGGGAGATACGCAGTATTTT. The variable domain in full, with the rest retrieved from reference TRBV7-2 and TRBJ2-3, is GAGVSQSPSNKVTEKGKDVELRCDPISGHTALYWYRQSLGQGLEFLIYFQGNSAPDKSGLPSDRFSAERTGGSVSTLTIQRTQQEDSAVYLCASSLGSRGGDTQYFGPGTRLTVL.

This clonotype was counted at least ten times. The genes are TRBV20-1 and TRBJ2-2; TRBD1 is a possible D gene (5 bases). Trimming removed 1 base at V and 6 bases at J, with 12 bases between. The CDR3 loop spans 14 amino acids. Per the germline V gene, CDR1 is DFQATT and CDR2 is SNEGSKA (reference sequence). The CDR3 is CSARGGRAAGELFF. The DNA of the CDR3 is TGCAGTGCTAGAGGAGGCAGGGCTGCCGGGGAGCTGTTTTTT.

This clonotype was observed a few times. V gene TRBV4-2 combines with J gene TRBJ2-7; 9 bases map to TRBD2. This CDR3 region has 18 residues. Germline trimming cut 0 bases from V and 2 bases from J; bases unmatched to any gene: 11. Germline V gene lookup returns CDR1 LGHNA and CDR2 YNFKEQ. CDR3 region: CASSQDLAGGIPTYEQYF. In DNA form, the CDR3 reads TGTGCCAGCAGCCAAGATTTGGCGGGGGGGATTCCCACCTACGAGCAGTACTTC.

This clonotype has a handful of counts. The chain links TRBV12-3 or TRBV12-4 to TRBJ2-6, with D possibly being TRBD1 (5 bases). The CDR3 length is 18 residues. The ends were cut back, 2 bases at V and 3 bases at J, with 17 bases in the middle. CDR3 sequence (DNA): TGTGCCAGCAGTTTACTCCCCGTTGACAGTAATGGGGCCAACGTCCTGACTTTC. Amino acid sequence: CASSLLPVDSNGANVLTF.

About this clonotype itself: A much larger clone differs from this one at a single base, so this may be a read error. The rearrangement joins TRBV12-3 or TRBV12-4 to TRBJ2-7; 9 positions match TRBD1. This CDR3 is built from 13 residues. CDR3 loop: CATSLGQGYEQYF. The CDR3 nucleotides read TGTGCCACCAGTTTGGGACAGGGATACGAGCAGTACTTC.

This clonotype was counted a few times. The chain uses TRBV10-3 and TRBJ2-2; 8 bases are shared with TRBD1. Unmatched junction bases numbered 5, after V lost 0 bases and J lost 5 bases. CDR1 is ENHRY and CDR2 is SYGVKD in the germline V gene. This CDR3 is 16 amino acids long. The CDR3 protein is CAISESPGGSTGELFF. The CDR3 DNA follows: TGTGCCATCAGTGAGTCGCCAGGGGGCTCGACCGGGGAGCTGTTTTTT.

A remark on this clonotype: A read error may produce the germline difference seen at one junction end. The chain is built from TRBV12-3 or TRBV12-4 and TRBJ2-1, with 16 nucleotides matching TRBD2. There are 16 residues in the CDR3. The CDR3 protein is CASSSGLAGGYNKQFF. CDR3 nucleotides: TGTGCCAGCAGTTCGGGACTAGCGGGAGGGTACAATAAGCAGTTCTTC.